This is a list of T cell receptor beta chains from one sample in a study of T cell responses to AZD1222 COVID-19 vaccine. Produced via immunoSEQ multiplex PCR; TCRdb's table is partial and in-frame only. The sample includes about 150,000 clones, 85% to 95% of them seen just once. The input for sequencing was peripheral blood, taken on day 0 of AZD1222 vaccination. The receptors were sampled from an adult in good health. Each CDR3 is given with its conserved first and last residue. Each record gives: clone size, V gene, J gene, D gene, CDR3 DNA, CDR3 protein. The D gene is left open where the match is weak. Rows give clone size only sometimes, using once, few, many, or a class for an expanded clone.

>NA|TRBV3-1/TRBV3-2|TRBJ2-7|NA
TGTGCCAGCAGCCTAAGCACCGGCGAGCAGTACTTC
CASSLSTGEQYF
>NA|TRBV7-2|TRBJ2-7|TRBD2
TGTGCCAGCAGCACAACTAGCGGGACCCTTTTGGAGCAGTACTTC
CASSTTSGTLLEQYF
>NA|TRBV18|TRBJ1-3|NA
TGTGCCAGCTCACCAACGAACCCTGGAAACACCATATATTTT
CASSPTNPGNTIYF
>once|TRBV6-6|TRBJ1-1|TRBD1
TGTGCCAGCAGCCCTCTGGGGACAGGCTCGAACACTGAAGCTTTCTTT
CASSPLGTGSNTEAFF
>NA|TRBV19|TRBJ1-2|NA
TGTGCCAGTAGTGTATCTCAGACTAACTATGGCTACACCTTC
CASSVSQTNYGYTF
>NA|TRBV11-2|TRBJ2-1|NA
TGTGCCAGCAGCTTAGGGTACAGGGAGGGATCGGGTGAGCAGTTCTTC
CASSLGYREGSGEQFF
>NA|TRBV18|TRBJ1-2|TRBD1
TGTGCCAGCTCACAGCGTCAGGGGGAGTCATATGGCTACACCTTC
CASSQRQGESYGYTF
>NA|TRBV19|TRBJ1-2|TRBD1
TGTGCCAGTAGTTCGCGGACAGGGGTCTATGGCTACACCTTC
CASSSRTGVYGYTF
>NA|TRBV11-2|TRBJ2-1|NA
TGTGCCAGCGGCAGTGGTGTTTACAATGAGCAGTTCTTC
CASGSGVYNEQFF
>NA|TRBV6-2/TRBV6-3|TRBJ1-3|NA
TGTGCCAGCAGCCAGAATCTCAACACCATATATTTT
CASSQNLNTIYF
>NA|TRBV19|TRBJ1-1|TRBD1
TGTGCCAGTACCGGTCCGACAGGGACCACTGAAGCTTTCTTT
CASTGPTGTTEAFF
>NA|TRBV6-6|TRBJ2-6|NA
TGTGCCAGCAGCCCAGGGGCTGATGGGGCCAACGTCCTGACTTTC
CASSPGADGANVLTF
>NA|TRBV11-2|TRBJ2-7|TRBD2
TGTGCCAGCAGCTCCCCCAGGACTAGCGGGAGGGCCAACGAGCAGTACTTC
CASSSPRTSGRANEQYF
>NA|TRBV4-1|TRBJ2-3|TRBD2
TGCGCCAGCAGCCAAGTAGCGGGACTAGGCACAGATACGCAGTATTTT
CASSQVAGLGTDTQYF
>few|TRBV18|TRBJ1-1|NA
TGTGCCAGCTCACCAACCAATACTGAAGCTTTCTTT
CASSPTNTEAFF
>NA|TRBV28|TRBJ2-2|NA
TGTGCCAGCAGCACCGACAGGATCACCGGGGAGCTGTTTTTT
CASSTDRITGELFF
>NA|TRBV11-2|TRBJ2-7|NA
TGTGCCAGCAGCTTAGATTCAATCTACGAGCAGTACTTC
CASSLDSIYEQYF
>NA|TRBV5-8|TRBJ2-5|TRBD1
TGTGCCAGCACTCAAGGGGGCGCGGGCCTCCAAGAGACCCAGTACTTC
CASTQGGAGLQETQYF
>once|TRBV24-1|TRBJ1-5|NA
TGTGCCACCAGGGGGGCGGGCAATCAGCCCCAGCATTTT
CATRGAGNQPQHF
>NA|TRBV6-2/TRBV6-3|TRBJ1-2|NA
TGTGCCAGCAGTCATCTCAGCCCGAGGGGCTACACCTTC
CASSHLSPRGYTF
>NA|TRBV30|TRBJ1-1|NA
TGTGCCTGGAGAAAGTCAATGGGGGCTGAAGCTTTCTTT
CAWRKSMGAEAFF
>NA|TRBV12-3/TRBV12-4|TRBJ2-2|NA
TGTGCCAGCAGTTTGGTGGAAACCGGGGAGCTGTTTTTT
CASSLVETGELFF
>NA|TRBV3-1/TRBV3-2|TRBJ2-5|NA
TGTGCCAGCAGCCAAGACCCCAGGGAAGAGACCCAGTACTTC
CASSQDPREETQYF
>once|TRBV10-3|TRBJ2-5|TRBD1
TGTGCCACCTCCGGGACAGCGTACCAAGAGACCCAGTACTTC
CATSGTAYQETQYF
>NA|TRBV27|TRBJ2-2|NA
TGTGCCAGCAGTCCGGGAGATCGGAACACCGGGGAGCTGTTTTTT
CASSPGDRNTGELFF
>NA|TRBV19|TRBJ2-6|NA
TGTGCCAGTAGTTCGGGCCGCTCTGGGGCCAACGTCCTGACTTTC
CASSSGRSGANVLTF
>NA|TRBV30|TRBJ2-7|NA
TGTGCCTGGAATCCGAAGACTAGGACCTCCTTCGAGCAGTACTTC
CAWNPKTRTSFEQYF
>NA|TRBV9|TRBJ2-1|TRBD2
TGTGCCAGCAGCGTTTTCGGGTGGAGCTCCGGGACTACACCTTCGTACAATGAGCAGTTCTTC
CASSVFGWSSGTTPSYNEQFF
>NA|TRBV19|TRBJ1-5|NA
TGTGCCAGTAGTCCGGGGGGGGGACGAGGAACGCCCCAGCATTTT
CASSPGGGRGTPQHF
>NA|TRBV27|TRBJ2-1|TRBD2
TGTGCCAGCCATGTAGCGGGAGGCAACAATGAGCAGTTCTTC
CASHVAGGNNEQFF
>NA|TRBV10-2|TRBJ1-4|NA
TGCGCCAGCAGTGAGCCGGGGGTGGGTAATGAAAAACTGTTTTTT
CASSEPGVGNEKLFF
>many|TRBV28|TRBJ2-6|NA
TGTGCCAGCAGCCCAACCGGGACATCCAGCTCTGGGGCCAACGTCCTGACTTTC
CASSPTGTSSSGANVLTF
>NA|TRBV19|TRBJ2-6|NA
TGTGCCAGTAGTATAGATGGGCGGGCATCTGGGGCCAACGTCCTGACTTTC
CASSIDGRASGANVLTF
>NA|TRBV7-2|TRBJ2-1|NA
TGTGCCAGCAGCGGCAGGGGAGCCGCCTACAATGAGCAGTTCTTC
CASSGRGAAYNEQFF
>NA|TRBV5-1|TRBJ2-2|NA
TGCGCCAGCAGCCAAGGGGTGAATACCGGGGAGCTGTTTTTT
CASSQGVNTGELFF
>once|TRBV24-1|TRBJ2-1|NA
TGTGCCACGGGGGGTGGGCTAGCTGCTTACAATGAGCAGTTCTTC
CATGGGLAAYNEQFF
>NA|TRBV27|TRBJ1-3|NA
TGTGCCAGCAGCCACAGGGAGGATGGAAACACCATATATTTT
CASSHREDGNTIYF
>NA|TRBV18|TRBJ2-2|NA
TGTGCCAGCTCACTCCACAAGGGGAACACCGGGGAGCTGTTTTTT
CASSLHKGNTGELFF
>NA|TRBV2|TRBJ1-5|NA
TGTGCCAGCAGTGAATATGAGGGGAGGCCCCAGCATTTT
CASSEYEGRPQHF
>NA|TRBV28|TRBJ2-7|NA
TGTGCCAGCAGCGGAAGCCTTCAAAGCTCCTACGAGCAGTACTTC
CASSGSLQSSYEQYF
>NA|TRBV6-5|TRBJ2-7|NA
TGTGCCAGCAGGACCCATTACGAGCAGTACTTC
CASRTHYEQYF
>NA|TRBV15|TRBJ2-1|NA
TGTGCCACCAGCCCCTCCCGGGTAAATGAGCAGTTCTTC
CATSPSRVNEQFF
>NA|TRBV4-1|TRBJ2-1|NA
TGCGCCAGCAGCCAAGGGTCATATTTGCGACAGGACAATGAGCAGTTCTTC
CASSQGSYLRQDNEQFF
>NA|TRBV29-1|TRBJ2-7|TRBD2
TGCAGCGTTGAAGATCTTAAGCGGGAGGGGATCGCCTACGAGCAGTACTTC
CSVEDLKREGIAYEQYF
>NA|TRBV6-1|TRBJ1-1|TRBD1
TGTGCCAGCAGTGAAGTGGTAGACAGGGACACTGAAGCTTTCTTT
CASSEVVDRDTEAFF